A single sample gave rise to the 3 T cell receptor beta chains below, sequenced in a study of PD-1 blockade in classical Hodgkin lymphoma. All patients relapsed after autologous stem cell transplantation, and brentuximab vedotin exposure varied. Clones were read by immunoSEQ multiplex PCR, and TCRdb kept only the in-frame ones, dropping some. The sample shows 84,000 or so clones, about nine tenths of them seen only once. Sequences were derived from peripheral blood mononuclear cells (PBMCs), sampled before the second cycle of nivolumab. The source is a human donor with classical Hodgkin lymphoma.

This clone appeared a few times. The DNA of the CDR3 is TGCGCCAGCAGCTGGCTAGGAGGCGGGAATGAGCAGTTCTTC. Its translation: CASSWLGGGNEQFF. The chain couples TRBV4-1 to TRBJ2-1, with D possibly being TRBD2 (5 bases). In germline, CDR1 is MGHRA, CDR2 YSYEKL. With 5 bases removed from V and 7 bases from J, the gap between germline ends came to 15 bases. The CDR3 covers 14 residues.

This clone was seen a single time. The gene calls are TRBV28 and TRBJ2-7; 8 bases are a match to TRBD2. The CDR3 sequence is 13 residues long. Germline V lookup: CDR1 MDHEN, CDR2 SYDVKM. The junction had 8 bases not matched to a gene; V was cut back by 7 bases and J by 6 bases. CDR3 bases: TGTGCCAGCACCGGGGGGGCCCCCCTCGAGCAGTACTTC. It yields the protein CASTGGAPLEQYF. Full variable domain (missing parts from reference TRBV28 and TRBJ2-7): DVKVTQSSRYLVKRTGEKVFLECVQDMDHENMFWYRQDPGLGLRLIYFSYDVKMKEKGDIPEGYSVSREKKERFSLILESASTNQTSMYLCASTGGAPLEQYFGPGTRLTVT.

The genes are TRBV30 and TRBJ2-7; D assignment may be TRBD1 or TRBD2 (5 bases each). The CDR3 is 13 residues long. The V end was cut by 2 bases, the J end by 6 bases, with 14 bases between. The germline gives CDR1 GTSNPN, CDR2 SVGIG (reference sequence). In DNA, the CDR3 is TGTGCCTGGAGTACCGGGACCCTGCCCGAGCAGTACTTC. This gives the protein CAWSTGTLPEQYF.